This T cell receptor beta chain emerged from a study of blood T cell repertoires in COVID-19. The CDR3 covers 13 residues. Germline V lookup: CDR1 MNHEY, CDR2 SVGAGI. Germline trimming cut 8 bases from V and 6 bases from J; bases unmatched to any gene: 8. Authors' analysis steps: Quantification of nucleated cells was approximated via reference gene primer amplification. The method was immunoSEQ multiplex PCR; TCRdb's version includes in-frame clones alone and lacks a portion of them. V and J calls and clone size are given by that table; D and trimming were obtained from the DNA. Among 120,000 or so clones, more than 75% were seen once, and the ten largest hold less than 3.5%.

This clonotype originated in a woman between 45 and 60 years old with acute or convalescent COVID-19. V usage is TRBV6-5 and J usage is TRBJ2-7, with TRBD1 matching 9 bases. Sequenced input: peripheral blood. The CDR3 nucleotides read TGTGCCAGCCAGGACAGGGGCAGGTCCGAGCAGTACTTC. Protein: CASQDRGRSEQYF.